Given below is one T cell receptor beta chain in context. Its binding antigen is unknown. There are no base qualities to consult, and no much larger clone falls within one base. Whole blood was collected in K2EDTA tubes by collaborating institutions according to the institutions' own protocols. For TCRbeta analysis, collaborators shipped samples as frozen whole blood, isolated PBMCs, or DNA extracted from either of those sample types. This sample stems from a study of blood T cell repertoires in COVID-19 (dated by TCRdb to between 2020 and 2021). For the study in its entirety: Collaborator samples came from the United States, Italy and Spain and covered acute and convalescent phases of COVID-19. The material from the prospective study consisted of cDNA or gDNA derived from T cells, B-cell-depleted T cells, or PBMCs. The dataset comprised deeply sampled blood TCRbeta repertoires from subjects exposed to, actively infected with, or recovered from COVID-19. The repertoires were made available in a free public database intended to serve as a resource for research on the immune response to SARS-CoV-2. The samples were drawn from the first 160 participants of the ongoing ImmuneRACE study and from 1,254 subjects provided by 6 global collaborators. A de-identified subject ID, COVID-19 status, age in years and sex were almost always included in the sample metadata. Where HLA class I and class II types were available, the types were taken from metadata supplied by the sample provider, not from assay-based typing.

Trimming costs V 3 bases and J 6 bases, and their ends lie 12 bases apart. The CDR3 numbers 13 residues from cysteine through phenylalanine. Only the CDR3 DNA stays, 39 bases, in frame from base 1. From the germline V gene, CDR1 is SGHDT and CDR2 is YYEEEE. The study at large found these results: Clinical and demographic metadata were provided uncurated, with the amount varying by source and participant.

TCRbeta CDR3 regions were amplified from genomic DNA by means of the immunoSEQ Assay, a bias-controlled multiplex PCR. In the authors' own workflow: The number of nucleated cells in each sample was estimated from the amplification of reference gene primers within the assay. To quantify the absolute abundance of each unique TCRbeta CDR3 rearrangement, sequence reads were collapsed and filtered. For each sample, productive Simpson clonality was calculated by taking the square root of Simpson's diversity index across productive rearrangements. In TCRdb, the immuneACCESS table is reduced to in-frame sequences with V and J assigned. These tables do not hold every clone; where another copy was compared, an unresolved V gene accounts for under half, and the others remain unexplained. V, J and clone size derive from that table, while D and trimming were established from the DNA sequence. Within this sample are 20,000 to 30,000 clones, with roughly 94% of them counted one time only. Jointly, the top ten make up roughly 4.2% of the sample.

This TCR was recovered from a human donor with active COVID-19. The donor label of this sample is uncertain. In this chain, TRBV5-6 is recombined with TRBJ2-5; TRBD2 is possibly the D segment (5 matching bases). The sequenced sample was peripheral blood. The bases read TGTGCCAGCAGCTCGCGTGGGAGTCAGACCCAGTACTTC. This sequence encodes CASSSRGSQTQYF. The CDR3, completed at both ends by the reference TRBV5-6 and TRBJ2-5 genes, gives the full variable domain DAGVTQSPTHLIKTRGQQVTLRCSPKSGHDTVSWYQQALGQGPQFIFQYYEEEERQRGNFPDRFSGHQFPNYSSELNVNALLLGDSALYLCASSSRGSQTQYFGPGTRLLVL.